This T cell receptor beta chain appears in the sequencing data of a study of blood T cells in healthy people across ages. The CDR3 totals 12 residues. Germline CDR1 is DFQATT and CDR2 is SNEGSKA (reference sequence). Primed by a sample-barcoded 5' primer and a J-beta primer mix, a second PCR proceeded for 7 to 11 cycles. TCRdb reanalysed the 5' RACE reads using MiXCR and keeps one entry per CDR3 protein. The data show 850,000 to 950,000 distinct CDR3 sequences, more than 25% seen once. The receptor was isolated from a woman of 80 years or more in good health. The sequenced sample consisted of blood. The V call is TRBV20-1, the J call TRBJ2-4; a weak D match, TRBD2 (5 bases). The tail of the sequence fits TRBJ2-7 better, so the J call may be wrong. CDR3 sequence (DNA): TGCAGTGCTGGAGGTTCCCGCTACGAGCAGTACTTC. Protein sequence: CSAGGSRYEQYF.